This T cell receptor (beta chain) was documented in a study of long-term antiretroviral therapy in people with HIV. Regarding the study as a whole: The repertoire was dominated at all time points by clones expanded before ART.

The cryopreserved samples used held roughly 1-10 million PBMC prior to extraction of DNA. The libraries were made with immunoSEQ v3.0 at survey level. For each individual sample, sequencing targeted about 40,000-50,000 T-cell genomes. Profiled with immunoSEQ multiplex PCR; TCRdb holds only in-frame clones, not every one. The sample records approximately 2,500 clones, about four fifths being singletons. Germline values: CDR1 MNHNS, CDR2 SASEGT. Trimming took 2 bases from V and 5 from J, leaving 7 bases between them. CDR3 size: 12 residues. In regard to this clone: Its antigen is unknown.

The material sequenced was unsorted PBMCs, taken 0.4 years before starting antiretroviral therapy. J is TRBJ2-7 and V is TRBV6-1; D unresolved. This TCR was sampled from a woman between 35 and 50 years old with HIV. The CDR3 region is CASSESRNEQYF. CDR3 DNA sequence: TGTGCCAGCAGTGAATCGAGGAACGAGCAGTACTTC.